Below are 30 T cell receptor beta chains sequenced from a single sample in a study of metastatic and nonmetastatic thyroid tumors. TCRdb reanalyzed the PCR reads with MiXCR. Here the sample spans about 26,000 clones, about a quarter being singletons. Thyroid surgery took place with no prior treatment in any patient. Sample: blood. These receptors were taken from a female donor with papillary thyroid cancer or a benign thyroid nodule (not recorded which). Some clones in this sample may be carry-over from other donors' samples.

This clone appeared many times. The chain combines TRBV7-8 with TRBJ2-1; D might be TRBD1 or TRBD2, each matching 5 bases. The germline V gene has CDR1 SGHVS and CDR2 FQNEAQ. The germline V and J ends were trimmed by 1 base and 8 bases, with 18 bases remaining between them. The CDR3 is made up of 16 amino acids. The CDR3 loop reads CASSLGGPRGRYEQFF. CDR3 DNA: TGTGCCAGCAGCTTAGGAGGCCCAAGGGGACGGTATGAGCAGTTCTTC. Supplemented by reference TRBV7-8 and TRBJ2-1, the full variable domain reads GAGVSQSPRYKVAKRGQDVALRCDPISGHVSLFWYQQALGQGPEFLTYFQNEAQLDKSGLPSDRFFAERPEGSVSTLKIQRTQQEDSAVYLCASSLGGPRGRYEQFFGPGTRLTVL.

Many counts were recorded for this clone. V gene TRBV20-1 combines with J gene TRBJ2-5, with a possible D match to TRBD1 (6 bases). V lost 3 bases to trimming and J lost 3 bases, with 11 bases between them. The CDR3 runs to 13 residues. Germline V gene sequence: CDR1 DFQATT, CDR2 SNEGSKA (reference sequence). CDR3 residues: CSARDRLKETQYF. DNA for the CDR3: TGCAGTGCTAGGGACAGATTAAAAGAGACCCAGTACTTC.

The table lists this clone with many counts. The rearrangement links TRBV20-1 to TRBJ2-3; 11 nucleotides agree with TRBD2. This CDR3 contains 14 residues. V lost 6 bases to trimming and J lost 5 bases; unmatched junction nucleotides: 7. Germline CDR1 is DFQATT and CDR2 is SNEGSKA (reference sequence). In nucleotides, the CDR3 is TGCAGTGCCCCACTAGCGGGAGCGGTAGATACGCAGTATTTT. As protein: CSAPLAGAVDTQYF.

This clone was seen repeatedly, ten times or more. The chain is built from TRBV5-1 and TRBJ2-7, with 11 bases that match TRBD2. V was clipped by 0 bases and J by 4 bases; unmatched bases: 6. The V gene's germline CDR1 is SGHRS and CDR2 YFSETQ. The CDR3 has 16 residues. The CDR3: CASSLAGLAEGYEQYF. DNA of the CDR3: TGCGCCAGCAGCTTGGCGGGACTAGCGGAGGGGTACGAGCAGTACTTC.

This clone was observed many times. The chain combines TRBV20-1 with TRBJ1-3; D gene ambiguous. This CDR3 has 12 residues. The ends were cut back, 2 bases at V and 1 base at J, with 3 bases in the middle. CDR1 is DFQATT, CDR2 SNEGSKA, per germline (reference sequence). CDR3 DNA sequence: TGCAGTGCTAGATTTTCTGGAAACACCATATATTTT. Protein sequence: CSARFSGNTIYF.

This clone was counted ten times or more. The CDR3 sequence is CASSKQGKETQYF. CDR3 coding DNA: TGTGCCAGCAGTAAACAGGGAAAAGAGACCCAGTACTTC. J is TRBJ2-5 and V is TRBV9; maybe TRBD1 (6 bases). The germline V gene has CDR1 SGDLS and CDR2 YYNGEE. Trimming took 5 bases from V and 3 from J, leaving 11 bases between them. This CDR3 comprises 13 residues.

This clone was seen once. The chain recombines TRBV20-1 with TRBJ1-2, with a weak D call TRBD1 (5 bases). V dropped 8 bases and J dropped 4 bases, with 20 bases sitting between them. The germline gives CDR1 DFQATT, CDR2 SNEGSKA (reference sequence). The CDR3 sequence is 14 residues long. Here the CDR3 DNA reads TGCAGTACTCATCAAGGGGAGAACGGCTATGGCTACACCTTC. Amino acid sequence: CSTHQGENGYGYTF.

V usage is TRBV6-1 and J usage is TRBJ2-7, with D uncertain. CDR3 size: 13 residues. Germline values: CDR1 MNHNS, CDR2 SASEGT. This CDR3 reads CASSETVSYVQYV. The DNA of the CDR3 is TGTGCCAGCAGCGAAACTGTGAGTTACGTGCAGTACGTC.

This clone counts as medium-sized. This chain joins TRBV5-1 and TRBJ1-4; TRBD1 agrees at 7 bases. Germline V lookup: CDR1 SGHRS, CDR2 YFSETQ. The length of the CDR3 is 17 residues. Trimming removed 1 base from V and 3 bases from J; junction bases left unmatched: 9. The CDR3 here is CASSLTRGQLSNEKLFF. The CDR3 bases are TGCGCCAGCAGCTTGACTCGGGGACAGCTTTCTAATGAAAAACTGTTTTTT.

Ten or more counts support this clone. The V call is TRBV7-3, the J call TRBJ2-1, with 12 bases lining up with TRBD1. Looked up from germline, CDR1 is SGHTA and CDR2 is FQGTGA. J gave up 4 bases and V 5 bases, and 6 bases lay outside the gene matches. This CDR3 has 16 amino acids. The CDR3 bases are TGTGCCAGCAGCAGAGGGACAGGGGGCATGTACAATGAGCAGTTCTTC. This gives the protein CASSRGTGGMYNEQFF.

The rearrangement joins TRBV19 to TRBJ2-5; maybe TRBD1 (6 bases). Germline-derived CDR1 and CDR2 are LNHDA and SQIVND (reference sequence). The length of the CDR3 is 15 residues. Trimming pared 7 bases from V and 2 bases from J, leaving 17 bases between. The CDR3 region has the DNA TGTGCCAGTAAAGCCACAGGGCTGATACAAGAGACCCAGTACTTC. This encodes CASKATGLIQETQYF. The entire variable domain, with the rest obtained from reference TRBV19 and TRBJ2-5, is as follows: DGGITQSPKYLFRKEGQNVTLSCEQNLNHDAMYWYRQDPGQGLRLIYYSQIVNDFQKGDIAEGYSVSREKKESFPLTVTSAQKNPTAFYLCASKATGLIQETQYFGPGTRLLVL.

This clone appeared many times. This rearrangement joins TRBV10-3 to TRBJ2-7; tentatively, D is TRBD2 (6 bases). The V gene lost 9 bases and the J gene lost 3 bases, with 9 bases spanning the gap. The V gene's germline CDR1 is ENHRY and CDR2 SYGVKD. The CDR3 loop spans 11 amino acids. CDR3 sequence (DNA): TGTGCCATTGGGACTCACTACGAGCAGTACGTC. Translating gives CAIGTHYEQYV.

This clone has a handful of counts. V and J are TRBV12-3 or TRBV12-4 and TRBJ1-2; D may be TRBD1 (5 bases). The length of the CDR3 is 15 residues. V lost 3 bases, J lost 4 bases, and 15 bases lay in between. DNA of the CDR3: TGTGCCAGCAGTTTTCGGGAGGGGAGCGGCTATGGCTACACCTTC. As protein: CASSFREGSGYGYTF.

This chain uses TRBV7-8 with TRBJ2-2, with 11 bases that match TRBD1. Unmatched junction bases numbered 6, after V lost 7 bases and J lost 5 bases. Germline loops: CDR1 SGHVS, CDR2 FQNEAQ. The CDR3 is 15 residues long. The CDR3 coding sequence is TGTGCCAGCAACGCCGGGACAGGGGGGACCGGGGAGCTGTTTTTT. It encodes CASNAGTGGTGELFF.

In this sample, this clone turned up once. The rearrangement uses TRBV11-3 and TRBJ1-1; a possible D gene is TRBD1 (5 bases). Looked up from germline, CDR1 is SGHNT and CDR2 is YENEEA. V was clipped by 5 bases and J by 1 base, with 11 bases between them. The CDR3 runs to 14 residues. This CDR3 reads CASSPGRGNTEAFF. The CDR3 nucleotides read TGTGCCAGCAGCCCGGGGAGGGGGAACACTGAAGCTTTCTTT.

Judged by abundance, this clone is medium-sized. The chain employs TRBV6-1 and TRBJ2-5; TRBD2 matches 13 bases. Germline V gives CDR1 MNHNS, CDR2 SASEGT. Germline trimming cut 2 bases from V and 5 bases from J; bases unmatched to any gene: 11. The CDR3 contains 18 residues. CDR3 sequence reads: CASSERLAGGAGGETQYF. The CDR3 nucleotides are TGTGCCAGCAGTGAACGACTAGCGGGAGGAGCGGGTGGGGAGACCCAGTACTTC.

This clone is medium-sized in the sample. V and J are TRBV18 and TRBJ2-7; D is possibly TRBD1 or TRBD2 (6 bases each). CDR1 and CDR2 from the germline V gene are KGHSH and LQKENI. With 5 bases removed from V and 3 bases from J, the gap between germline ends came to 14 bases. This CDR3 is built from 14 residues. Here the CDR3 reads CASSSAGHFYEQYV. As DNA, the CDR3 is TGTGCCAGCTCATCGGCGGGACATTTCTACGAGCAGTACGTC.

Within the sample, this clone is medium-sized. The chain recombines TRBV27 with TRBJ1-5; D call uncertain. There are 14 residues in the CDR3. Trimming pared 5 bases from V and 0 bases from J, leaving 8 bases between. Germline CDR1 reads MNHEY; CDR2 reads SMNVEV (reference sequence). CDR3 sequence: CASSLGSSNQPQHF. The CDR3 region has the DNA TGTGCCAGCAGTCTTGGGAGTAGCAATCAGCCCCAGCATTTT.

This clone has ten or more counts. This sequence joins TRBV7-8 and TRBJ2-3, with D maybe TRBD2 (6 bases). Trimming took 3 bases from V and 5 from J, leaving 15 bases between them. Germline assignment: CDR1 SGHVS and CDR2 FQNEAQ. The CDR3 length is 15 residues. The CDR3 DNA is TGTGCCAGCAGCTTCTTGGAGGGAGAAGTAGATACGCAGTATTTT. It translates to CASSFLEGEVDTQYF.

This clone was found many times. V and J are TRBV24-1 and TRBJ2-5, with D possibly called TRBD1 or TRBD2 (5 bases each). Germline V lookup: CDR1 KGHDR, CDR2 SFDVKD. The V and J ends lost 6 bases and 3 bases respectively, with 10 bases between them. The length of the CDR3 is 13 residues. CDR3 in DNA: TGTGCCACCAGTCGAGGGGAAAAAGAGACCCAGTACTTC. It yields the protein CATSRGEKETQYF.

There are many counts of this clone. This chain uses TRBV5-4 with TRBJ2-7; no clear D. V shed 4 bases and J shed 3 bases, with 5 bases lying between them. Germline V gives CDR1 SGHNT, CDR2 YYREEE (reference sequence). The CDR3 is made up of 11 amino acids. This chain's CDR3 is CASSVNYEQYF. Here the CDR3 DNA reads TGTGCCAGCAGCGTTAACTACGAGCAGTACTTC.

The J gene is TRBJ2-5, the V gene TRBV30, with 10 bases that match TRBD1. The V segment lost 1 base and the J segment 4 bases; nucleotides outside the gene matches: 9. Per germline, CDR1 GTSNPN and CDR2 SVGIG (reference sequence). This CDR3 has 16 residues. The CDR3 sequence: CAWSAYRTGGGETQYF. CDR3 coding DNA: TGTGCCTGGAGTGCGTACCGGACAGGGGGAGGAGAGACCCAGTACTTC.

This clone was observed many times. This chain connects TRBV11-2 to TRBJ2-5; D is unclear. There are 15 residues in the CDR3. Germline V lookup: CDR1 SGHAT, CDR2 FQNNGV. Between the trimmed V and J ends, which lost 0 bases and 7 bases, there was a span of 15 bases. CDR3 bases: TGTGCCAGCAGCTTAGATCGGCCACCCTCAGGGACCCAGTACTTC. Its protein is CASSLDRPPSGTQYF.

This clone was picked up many times. The chain recombines TRBV30 with TRBJ1-6; D not certain. Germline V gene sequence: CDR1 GTSNPN, CDR2 SVGIG (reference sequence). This CDR3 comprises 13 residues. The V and J ends lost 3 bases and 4 bases respectively, with 7 bases between them. CDR3 nucleotide sequence: TGTGCCTGGAGGGGCAGTTATAATTCACCCCTCCACTTT. Its protein is CAWRGSYNSPLHF. The complete variable domain, with remaining parts taken from reference TRBV30 and TRBJ1-6, reads SQTIHQWPATLVQPVGSPLSLECTVEGTSNPNLYWYRQAAGRGLQLLFYSVGIGQISSEVPQNLSASRPQDRQFILSSKKLLLSDSGFYLCAWRGSYNSPLHFGNGTRLTVT.

This clone has a count of ten or more. The sample has other DNA sequences that encode this CDR3 too. V is TRBV5-6 and J is TRBJ1-3, with D possibly being TRBD1 (5 bases). Germline values: CDR1 SGHDT, CDR2 YYEEEE. The length of the CDR3 is 14 residues. Trimming pared 0 bases from V and 3 bases from J, leaving 7 bases between. CDR3 protein: CASSLGRVGNTIYF. CDR3 DNA sequence: TGTGCCAGCAGCTTGGGCAGGGTTGGAAACACCATATATTTT.

In its sample, this clone was seen once. V is TRBV30 and J is TRBJ1-2, with D uncertain. CDR1 and CDR2 from the germline V gene are GTSNPN and SVGIG (reference sequence). This CDR3 has 10 residues. CDR3 in amino acids: CALYRYGYTF. The CDR3, as DNA: TGTGCTCTTTACCGTTATGGCTACACCTTC.

In its sample, this clone was seen many times. The chain uses TRBV9 and TRBJ1-5; D is unclear. With 0 bases removed from V and 4 bases from J, the gap between germline ends came to 5 bases. CDR1 is SGDLS, CDR2 YYNGEE, per germline. The CDR3 has 13 amino acids. The CDR3 sequence: CASSVAPNQPQHF. The CDR3 DNA reads as TGTGCCAGCAGCGTAGCCCCGAATCAGCCCCAGCATTTT.

The rearrangement links TRBV20-1 to TRBJ1-2, with a possible D match to TRBD1 (6 bases). Trimming pared 1 base from V and 4 bases from J, leaving 16 bases between. This CDR3 has 15 amino acids. The germline V gene encodes CDR1 DFQATT and CDR2 SNEGSKA (reference sequence). CDR3 in DNA: TGCAGTGCTAGAGGGGGCAGGGGATCAGGCTATGGCTACACCTTC. This encodes CSARGGRGSGYGYTF.

This clone was seen many times. V and J are TRBV12-3 or TRBV12-4 and TRBJ2-5, with D perhaps TRBD1 (6 bases). V was clipped by 2 bases and J by 0 bases, with 10 bases between them. The CDR3 contains 15 residues. The CDR3, as DNA: TGTGCCAGCAGTTTATTTAGGACAGACCAAGAGACCCAGTACTTC. The encoded protein is CASSLFRTDQETQYF.

The gene calls are TRBV28 and TRBJ2-7; D tentatively fits TRBD1 or TRBD2 (5 bases each). V lost 5 bases, J lost 2 bases, and 7 bases lay in between. The CDR3 is 12 amino acids. CDR1 and CDR2 from the germline V gene are MDHEN and SYDVKM. This CDR3 is CASSRGTYEQYF. DNA of the CDR3: TGTGCCAGCAGTCGGGGCACCTACGAGCAGTACTTC.